The present T cell receptor (beta chain) was sequenced within a study of T cell responses to AZD1222 COVID-19 vaccine. Study-level findings and limits: Most donors were white British, females outnumbered males, and clonal diversity was possibly underestimated.

Trimming cost V 4 bases and J 5 bases; bases outside gene matches: 10. Germline V gene data show CDR1 as LGHDT and CDR2 as YNNKEL (reference sequence). The CDR3 covers 15 residues. In regard to this clone: Its antigen is currently unknown.

Produced via immunoSEQ multiplex PCR; TCRdb's table is partial and in-frame only. The sample has around 110,000 clones; 87% are singletons. V and J are TRBV3-1 (or the pseudogene TRBV3-2) and TRBJ2-5; 7 nucleotides match TRBD2. Source: peripheral blood, taken on day 0 of AZD1222 vaccination. The sequence was collected from an adult in good health. The chain's CDR3 is CASSLLQAGSETQYF. In DNA, the CDR3 is TGTGCCAGCAGCCTTCTTCAAGCGGGATCGGAGACCCAGTACTTC.